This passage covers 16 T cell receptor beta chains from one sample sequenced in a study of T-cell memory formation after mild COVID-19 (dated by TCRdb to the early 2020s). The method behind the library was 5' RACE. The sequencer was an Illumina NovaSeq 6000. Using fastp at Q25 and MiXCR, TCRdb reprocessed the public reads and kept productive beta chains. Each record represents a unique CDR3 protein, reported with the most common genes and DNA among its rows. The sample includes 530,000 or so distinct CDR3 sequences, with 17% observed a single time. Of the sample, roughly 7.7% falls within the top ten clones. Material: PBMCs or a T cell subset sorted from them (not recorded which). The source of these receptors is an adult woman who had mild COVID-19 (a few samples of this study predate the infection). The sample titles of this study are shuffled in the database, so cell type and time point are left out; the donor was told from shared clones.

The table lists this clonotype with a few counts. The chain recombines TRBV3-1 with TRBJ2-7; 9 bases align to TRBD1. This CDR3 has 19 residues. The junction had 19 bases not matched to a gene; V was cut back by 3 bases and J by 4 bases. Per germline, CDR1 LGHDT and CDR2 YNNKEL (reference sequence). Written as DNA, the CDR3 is TGTGCCAGCAGCCATAATGGGGACAGGGCCGTAATAGGATGGTACGAGCAGTACTTC. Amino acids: CASSHNGDRAVIGWYEQYF.

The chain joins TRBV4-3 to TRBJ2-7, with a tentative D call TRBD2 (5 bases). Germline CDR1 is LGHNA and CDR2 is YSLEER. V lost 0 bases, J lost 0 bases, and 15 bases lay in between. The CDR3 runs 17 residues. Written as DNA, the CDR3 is TGCGCCAGCAGCCAAGAGTATTGGACTGACCTCTCCTACGAGCAGTACTTC. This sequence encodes CASSQEYWTDLSYEQYF.

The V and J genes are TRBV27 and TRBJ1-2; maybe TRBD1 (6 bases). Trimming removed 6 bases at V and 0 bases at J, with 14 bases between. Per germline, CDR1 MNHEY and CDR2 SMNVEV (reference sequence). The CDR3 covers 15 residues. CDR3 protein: CASSLQTGPNYGYTF. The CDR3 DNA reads TGTGCCAGCAGCCTTCAGACAGGCCCTAACTATGGCTACACCTTC.

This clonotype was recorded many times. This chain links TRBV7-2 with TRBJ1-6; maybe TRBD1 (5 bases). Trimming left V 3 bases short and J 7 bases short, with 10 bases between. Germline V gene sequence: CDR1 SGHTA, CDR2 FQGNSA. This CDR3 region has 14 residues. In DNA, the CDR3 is TGTGCCAGCAGCTTTGGGACGGACAATTCACCCCTCCACTTT. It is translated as CASSFGTDNSPLHF.

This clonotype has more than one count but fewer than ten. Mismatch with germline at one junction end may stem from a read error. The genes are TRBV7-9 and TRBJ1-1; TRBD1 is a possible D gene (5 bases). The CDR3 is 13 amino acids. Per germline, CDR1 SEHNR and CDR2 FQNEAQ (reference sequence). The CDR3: CASRAGTNNEAFF. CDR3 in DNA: TGTGCCAGCAGGGCCGGGACTAACAATGAAGCTTTCTTT.

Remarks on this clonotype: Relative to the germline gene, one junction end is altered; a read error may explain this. CDR3 coding DNA: TGTGCAAGCAGCCGGTCGACGGGGTTCCCCACGAAAGGATACGAGCAGTACTTC. It codes for CASSRSTGFPTKGYEQYF. V usage is TRBV4-2 and J usage is TRBJ2-7; tentatively, D is TRBD2 (5 bases). Germline CDR1 is LGHNA and CDR2 is YNFKEQ. The length of the CDR3 is 18 residues.

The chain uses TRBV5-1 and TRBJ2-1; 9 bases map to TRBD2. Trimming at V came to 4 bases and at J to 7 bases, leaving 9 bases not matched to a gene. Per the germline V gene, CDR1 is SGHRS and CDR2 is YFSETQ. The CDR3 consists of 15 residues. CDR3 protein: CASSPIAGVGNEQFF. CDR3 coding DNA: TGCGCCAGCAGCCCAATAGCGGGAGTGGGTAATGAGCAGTTCTTC. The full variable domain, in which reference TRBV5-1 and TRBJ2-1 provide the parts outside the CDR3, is KAGVTQTPRYLIKTRGQQVTLSCSPISGHRSVSWYQQTPGQGLQFLFEYFSETQRNKGNFPGRFSGRQFSNSRSEMNVSTLELGDSALYLCASSPIAGVGNEQFFGPGTRLTVL.

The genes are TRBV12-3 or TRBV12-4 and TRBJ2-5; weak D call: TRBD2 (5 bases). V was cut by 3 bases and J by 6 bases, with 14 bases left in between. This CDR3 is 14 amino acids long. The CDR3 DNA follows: TGTGCCAGCAGTTTTGGGCTAGCAATGCAGACCCAGTACTTC. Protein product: CASSFGLAMQTQYF.

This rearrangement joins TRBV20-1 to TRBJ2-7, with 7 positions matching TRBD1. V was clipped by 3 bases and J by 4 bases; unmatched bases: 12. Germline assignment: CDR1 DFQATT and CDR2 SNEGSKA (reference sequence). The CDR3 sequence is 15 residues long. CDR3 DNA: TGCAGTGCTAGCTCAATGGGACAGAGTGGGTACGAGCAGTACTTC. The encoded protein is CSASSMGQSGYEQYF.

CDR3 bases: TGCAGCGTTTTGGGGGGGCACACTGAAGCTTTCTTT. Translating it yields CSVLGGHTEAFF. V usage is TRBV29-1 and J usage is TRBJ1-1; D perhaps matches TRBD1 (6 bases). CDR3 length equals 12 residues. Germline CDR1 and CDR2: SQVTM and ANQGSEA. Trimming took off 5 bases at V and 3 bases at J, with 10 bases between the two ends.

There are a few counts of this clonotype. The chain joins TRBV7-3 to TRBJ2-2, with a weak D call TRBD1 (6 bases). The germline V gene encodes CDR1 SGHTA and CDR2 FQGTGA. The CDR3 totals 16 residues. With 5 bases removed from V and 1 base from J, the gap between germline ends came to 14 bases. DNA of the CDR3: TGTGCCAGCAGCCTCCTCCCGGGACAGAACACCGGGGAGCTGTTTTTT. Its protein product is CASSLLPGQNTGELFF.

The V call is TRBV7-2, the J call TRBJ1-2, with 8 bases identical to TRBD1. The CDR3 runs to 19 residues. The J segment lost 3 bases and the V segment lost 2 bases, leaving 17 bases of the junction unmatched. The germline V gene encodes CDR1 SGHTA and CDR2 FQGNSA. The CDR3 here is CASSLSAHVAGGVHYGYTF. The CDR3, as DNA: TGTGCCAGCAGCTTAAGCGCCCATGTGGCAGGGGGCGTTCACTATGGCTACACCTTC.

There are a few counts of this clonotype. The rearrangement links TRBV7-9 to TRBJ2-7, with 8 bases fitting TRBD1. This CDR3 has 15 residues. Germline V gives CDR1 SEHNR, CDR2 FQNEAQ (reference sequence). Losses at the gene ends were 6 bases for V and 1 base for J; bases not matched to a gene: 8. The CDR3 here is CASRPGRGPSYEQYF. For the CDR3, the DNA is TGTGCCAGCAGGCCGGGCAGGGGGCCGTCCTACGAGCAGTACTTC.

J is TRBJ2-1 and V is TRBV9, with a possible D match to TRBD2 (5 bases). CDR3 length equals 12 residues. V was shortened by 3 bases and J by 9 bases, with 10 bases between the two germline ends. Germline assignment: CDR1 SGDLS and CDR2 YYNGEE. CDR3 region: CASSALGSEQFF. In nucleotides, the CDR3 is TGTGCCAGCAGCGCCTTAGGGAGTGAGCAGTTCTTC. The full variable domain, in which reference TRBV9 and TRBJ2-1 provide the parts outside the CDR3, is DSGVTQTPKHLITATGQRVTLRCSPRSGDLSVYWYQQSLDQGLQFLIQYYNGEERAKGNILERFSAQQFPDLHSELNLSSLELGDSALYFCASSALGSEQFFGPGTRLTVL.

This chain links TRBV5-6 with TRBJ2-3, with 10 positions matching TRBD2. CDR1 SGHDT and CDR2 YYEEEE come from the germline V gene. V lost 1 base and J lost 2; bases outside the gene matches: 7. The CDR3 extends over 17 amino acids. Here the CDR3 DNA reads TGTGCCAGCAGCTTGTCTTCCAGCGGGGGGGTCACAGATACGCAGTATTTT. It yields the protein CASSLSSSGGVTDTQYF.

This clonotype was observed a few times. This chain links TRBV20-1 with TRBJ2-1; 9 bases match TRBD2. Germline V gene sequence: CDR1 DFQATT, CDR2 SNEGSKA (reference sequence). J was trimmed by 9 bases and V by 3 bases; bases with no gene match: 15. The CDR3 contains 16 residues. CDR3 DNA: TGCAGTGCTAGCGGGCTAGCGGGATACCCGGGCACTGAGCAGTTCTTC. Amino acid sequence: CSASGLAGYPGTEQFF.